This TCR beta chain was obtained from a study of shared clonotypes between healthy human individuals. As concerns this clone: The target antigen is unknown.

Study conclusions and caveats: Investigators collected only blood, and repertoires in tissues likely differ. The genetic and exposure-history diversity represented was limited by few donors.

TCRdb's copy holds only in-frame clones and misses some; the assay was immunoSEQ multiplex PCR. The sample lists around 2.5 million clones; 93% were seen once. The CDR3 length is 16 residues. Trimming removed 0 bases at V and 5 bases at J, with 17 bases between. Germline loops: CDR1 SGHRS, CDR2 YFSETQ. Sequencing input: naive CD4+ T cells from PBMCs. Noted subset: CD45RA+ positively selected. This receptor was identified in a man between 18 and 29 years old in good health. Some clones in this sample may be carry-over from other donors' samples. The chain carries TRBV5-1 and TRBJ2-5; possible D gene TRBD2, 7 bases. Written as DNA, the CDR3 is TGCGCCAGCAGCTTGGAACGGGGGGCAGAATGGGAGACCCAGTACTTC. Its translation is CASSLERGAEWETQYF.